Listed below are T cell receptor beta chains from one sample, sequenced in a study of CD8+ T cells in alopecia areata. The data were produced by immunoSEQ multiplex PCR, yet TCRdb's version contains in-frame clones alone and is incomplete. This table has about 12,000 clones, around three fifths appearing once. What was sequenced was skin. The origin of the receptors is a human donor with alopecia areata. Both conserved end residues are part of each CDR3. D genes are given only for firm matches. Not every row has a clone size; where given, it reads once, few, many or a size class.

>TRBD1|TRBV6-5|TRBJ1-1|NA
CASSQRTGGGTEAFF
TGTGCCAGCAGTCAGAGGACAGGGGGAGGAACTGAAGCTTTCTTT
>TRBD1|TRBV27|TRBJ2-1|few
CASSLLPGQGDEQFF
TGTGCCAGCAGTTTATTGCCGGGACAGGGGGATGAGCAGTTCTTC
>TRBD2|TRBV7-9|TRBJ2-3|few
CASSLGLAGGPVSDTQYF
TGTGCCAGCAGCCTGGGACTAGCGGGAGGGCCTGTTTCAGATACGCAGTATTTT
>NA|TRBV4-2|TRBJ2-6|once
CASSQTTGNSGANVLTF
TGTGCCAGCAGCCAAACGACCGGGAACTCTGGGGCCAACGTCCTGACTTTC
>NA|TRBV15|TRBJ1-3|NA
CATSRDTSGNTIYF
TGTGCCACCAGCAGAGATACCTCTGGAAACACCATATATTTT
>TRBD1|TRBV29-1|TRBJ2-7|NA
CSAERTGGAYEQYF
TGCAGCGCTGAGCGGACAGGGGGGGCCTACGAGCAGTACTTC
>TRBD1|TRBV13|TRBJ1-5|NA
CASSLAGGTGSNQPQHF
TGTGCCAGCAGCTTAGCCGGCGGGACAGGGAGCAATCAGCCCCAGCATTTT
>NA|TRBV6-5|TRBJ1-5|NA
CASSITEPQHF
TGTGCCAGCAGTATTACTGAGCCCCAGCATTTT
>TRBD1|TRBV6-6|TRBJ2-3|NA
CASSYGQGGTDTQYF
TGTGCCAGCAGTTATGGACAGGGTGGGACAGATACGCAGTATTTT
>TRBD2|TRBV25-1|TRBJ2-1|NA
CASSASGRHNEQFF
TGTGCCAGCAGCGCTAGCGGGAGGCACAATGAGCAGTTCTTC
>NA|TRBV5-1|TRBJ1-5|NA
CASSLGQNSNQPQHF
TGCGCCAGCAGCTTGGGCCAAAATAGCAATCAGCCCCAGCATTTT
>TRBD1|TRBV6-5|TRBJ1-1|NA
CASSYSFTGGTEAFF
TGTGCCAGCAGTTACTCCTTTACAGGGGGCACTGAAGCTTTCTTT
>TRBD2|TRBV7-2|TRBJ2-1|NA
CASSKATSGWGLHNEQFF
TGTGCCAGCTCGAAGGCGACTAGCGGGTGGGGTTTACACAATGAGCAGTTCTTC
>TRBD2|TRBV19|TRBJ2-3|NA
CASSIASGRVADTQYF
TGTGCCAGTAGTATAGCTAGCGGGAGGGTAGCAGATACGCAGTATTTT